This is a list of T cell receptor beta chains from one sample in a study of blood T cell repertoires in COVID-19. The data were produced by immunoSEQ multiplex PCR, yet TCRdb's version contains in-frame clones alone and is incomplete. The data hold fewer than 300,000 clones, with about 73% observed a single time. The specimen sequenced was peripheral blood. The receptors originated from an elderly woman with acute or convalescent COVID-19. Each CDR3 is given with its conserved first and last residue. The D gene is left open where the match is weak. The size entry is marked missing in some rows and otherwise reads once, few, many or a size class.

clone_size	j_call	v_call	d_call	cdr3_aa	cdr3_nt
NA	TRBJ2-5	TRBV3-1/TRBV3-2	TRBD2	CASSQGTSGDRRETQYF	TGTGCCAGCAGCCAGGGGACTAGCGGGGATCGGCGGGAGACCCAGTACTTC
NA	TRBJ1-4	TRBV3-1/TRBV3-2	NA	CASSQGRPGLNEKLFF	TGTGCCAGCAGCCAGGGGCGGCCAGGGTTAAATGAAAAACTGTTTTTT
NA	TRBJ1-2	TRBV25-1	TRBD1	CASSESGTAYGYTF	TGTGCCAGCAGTGAATCGGGGACAGCTTATGGCTACACCTTC
NA	TRBJ1-2	TRBV19	NA	CATTPRGRTYGYTF	TGTGCCACTACCCCTCGGGGGAGGACCTATGGCTACACCTTC
NA	TRBJ1-2	TRBV27	NA	CASSSNPSTGYGYTF	TGTGCCAGCAGTTCCAACCCCTCCACAGGTTATGGCTACACCTTC
NA	TRBJ2-2	TRBV5-4	NA	CASSPSERRLDTGELFF	TGTGCCAGCAGCCCGTCTGAGCGGAGGCTTGACACCGGGGAGCTGTTTTTT
NA	TRBJ2-3	TRBV5-5	TRBD1	CASSKDRGRTDTQYF	TGTGCCAGCAGCAAAGACAGGGGGCGTACAGATACGCAGTATTTT
few	TRBJ1-3	TRBV2	NA	CATGPGGANTIYF	TGTGCCACCGGTCCTGGAGGCGCAAACACCATATATTTT
NA	TRBJ1-2	TRBV3-1/TRBV3-2	NA	CASSRLFWRQKAVLYGYTF	TGTGCCAGCAGCCGCCTTTTCTGGAGGCAGAAAGCCGTACTGTATGGCTACACCTTC
NA	TRBJ2-3	TRBV4-2	TRBD2	CASSQLAGATDTQYF	TGTGCCAGCAGTCAACTAGCGGGAGCAACAGATACGCAGTATTTT
NA	TRBJ2-3	TRBV10-3	NA	CAISEGGFNADTQYF	TGTGCCATCAGTGAAGGAGGCTTTAACGCAGATACGCAGTATTTT
NA	TRBJ2-3	TRBV29-1	TRBD2	CSVDPSGGLTDTQYF	TGCAGCGTTGATCCTAGCGGGGGCCTCACAGATACGCAGTATTTT
NA	TRBJ1-5	TRBV6-5	NA	CASSYGGQPNQPQHF	TGTGCCAGCAGTTACGGCGGACAGCCTAATCAGCCCCAGCATTTT
NA	TRBJ1-6	TRBV28	TRBD1	CASSLGSQGAYNSPLHF	TGTGCCAGCAGTTTAGGGTCCCAGGGGGCGTATAATTCACCCCTCCACTTT
NA	TRBJ2-2	TRBV3-1/TRBV3-2	NA	CASSLPGGTGELFF	TGTGCCAGCAGTCTCCCCGGGGGAACCGGGGAGCTGTTTTTT
NA	TRBJ1-3	TRBV18	NA	CASSTGTTEGNTIYF	TGTGCCAGCTCTACCGGGACAACCGAAGGAAACACCATATATTTT
few	TRBJ2-2	TRBV3-1/TRBV3-2	NA	CASSQDFGTQNTGELFF	TGTGCCAGCAGCCAAGATTTTGGGACTCAGAACACCGGGGAGCTGTTTTTT
NA	TRBJ2-3	TRBV7-2	TRBD2	CASGPGLRTDTQYF	TGTGCCAGCGGGCCGGGACTACGCACAGATACGCAGTATTTT